The next 22 T cell receptor beta chains were all read from a single sample in a study of spatial heterogeneity in lung cancer. Study-level results: Tracking of tumor mutation counts was seen in expanded intratumoral alpha and beta TCR counts.

Indicated time point: sample taken at primary tumor resection. TCRdb fed the 5' RACE reads into MiXCR, producing one record per CDR3 protein. The repertoire has approximately 18,000 distinct CDR3 sequences, 5.5% to 6.5% of them found once; the top ten carry 10%. Their antigens are not known. The source was lung tumor tissue, collected at surgery. These receptors all stem from a female donor with early-stage non-small cell lung cancer.

Concerning this clonotype: The library was built for alpha chains, so this beta chain is an off-target read and its size means little. This rearrangement joins TRBV4-1 to TRBJ2-7; D possibly uses TRBD1 or TRBD2 (5 bases each). The CDR3 length is 14 residues. The V and J ends lost 0 bases and 7 bases respectively, with 13 bases between them. Looked up from germline, CDR1 is MGHRA and CDR2 is YSYEKL. The CDR3 DNA is TGCGCCAGCAGCCAAGATTCGGGACCAACTGAGCAGTACTTC. Amino acids: CASSQDSGPTEQYF.

The table lists this clonotype with many counts. Little can be read into the size of this beta chain, an off-target read in a library designed for alpha chains. The chain combines TRBV13 with TRBJ2-7; 8 positions match TRBD1. The germline V gene encodes CDR1 PRHDT and CDR2 FYEKMQ (reference sequence). V trimming: 5 bases; J trimming: 2 bases; junction bases outside the gene matches: 5. The CDR3 totals 14 residues. The CDR3 DNA reads TGTGCCAGCAGCCCGGGACAGGACCCCTACGAGCAGTACTTC. Its protein product is CASSPGQDPYEQYF.

The table lists this clonotype with many counts. Since the library was made to target alpha chains, this beta chain is a stray read and its abundance is not meaningful. The J gene is TRBJ1-1, the V gene TRBV7-3; 7 nucleotides align to TRBD1. The V segment lost 5 bases and the J segment 6 bases; nucleotides outside the gene matches: 6. There are 13 residues in the CDR3. Germline assignment: CDR1 SGHTA and CDR2 FQGTGA. CDR3 region: CASSQRQGSEAFF. The CDR3, as DNA: TGTGCCAGCAGCCAGCGACAGGGTTCTGAAGCTTTCTTT. Full variable domain (outside the CDR3, taken from reference TRBV7-3 and TRBJ1-1): GAGVSQTPSNKVTEKGKYVELRCDPISGHTALYWYRQSLGQGPEFLIYFQGTGAADDSGLPNDRFFAVRPEGSVSTLKIQRTERGDSAVYLCASSQRQGSEAFFGQGTRLTVV.

This clonotype was counted at least ten times. This beta chain slipped into a library made for alpha chains as a stray read, so its size is not meaningful. The chain combines TRBV4-2 with TRBJ2-5, with D possibly matching TRBD2 (7 bases). The V gene lost 0 bases and the J gene lost 1 base, with 18 bases spanning the gap. The germline V gene encodes CDR1 LGHNA and CDR2 YNFKEQ. The CDR3 loop spans 18 amino acids. The CDR3, as DNA: TGTGCCAGCAGCCAAGATCTTCGAGGGGGAGGGATCCAAGAGACCCAGTACTTC. Its translation is CASSQDLRGGGIQETQYF.

For this clonotype: This beta chain came through as a stray read in a library set up for alpha chains, and its size says little. V usage is TRBV19 and J usage is TRBJ2-2; 7 bases line up with TRBD2. Germline V gene lookup returns CDR1 LNHDA and CDR2 SQIVND (reference sequence). J lost 1 base, V lost 9 bases, and 8 bases had no gene match. The CDR3 contains 15 residues. This CDR3 is CASRWREGNTGELFF. CDR3 bases: TGTGCCAGCCGTTGGAGGGAGGGGAACACCGGGGAGCTGTTTTTT.

In this sample, this clonotype turned up a few times. Sequence at one end of the junction differs from germline and may be a read error. This beta chain lies outside the target of a library built for alpha chains; its clone size means little. This chain links TRBV12-3 or TRBV12-4 with TRBJ2-3; D may be TRBD2 (6 bases). CDR3 length: 14 residues. CDR3 nucleotides: TGTGCCAGCAGTCTAGCGAGTAGCACAGATACGCAGTATTTT. Its translation: CASSLASSTDTQYF.

This clonotype is categorized as medium-sized. The library was prepared for alpha chains; this beta chain is a stray read, so its frequency means little. The chain has TRBV29-1 and TRBJ2-6; possibly TRBD1 for D (6 bases). Germline V gene lookup returns CDR1 SQVTM and CDR2 ANQGSEA. This CDR3 contains 16 residues. Trimming took off 5 bases at V and 0 bases at J, with 14 bases between the two ends. CDR3 loop: CSVFRDTDSGANVLTF. The CDR3 DNA follows: TGCAGCGTTTTCCGGGACACAGACTCTGGGGCCAACGTCCTGACTTTC.

About this clonotype itself: Since it is a stray read in a library aimed at alpha chains, this beta chain has a size that is not meaningful. V gene TRBV20-1 combines with J gene TRBJ2-5; D not certain. The germline V and J ends were trimmed by 0 bases and 5 bases, with 10 bases remaining between them. This CDR3 is built from 13 residues. Looked up from germline, CDR1 is DFQATT and CDR2 is SNEGSKA (reference sequence). Written as DNA, the CDR3 is TGCAGTGCTAGAGAAGCAATGCGTGAGACCCAGTACTTC. Translating it yields CSAREAMRETQYF.

This clonotype has ten or more counts. This beta chain came through as a stray read in a library set up for alpha chains, and its size says little. V usage is TRBV20-1 and J usage is TRBJ1-1; D not resolved. The CDR3 loop spans 11 amino acids. Per germline, CDR1 DFQATT and CDR2 SNEGSKA (reference sequence). Trimming removed 5 bases at V and 6 bases at J, with 10 bases between. Here the CDR3 reads CSAPGWAEAFF. The CDR3 region has the DNA TGCAGTGCTCCGGGCTGGGCTGAAGCTTTCTTT.

This clonotype was counted a few times. Found in a library prepared for alpha chains, this beta chain is an off-target read, and its abundance has little meaning. The V gene is TRBV12-3 or TRBV12-4, the J gene TRBJ1-2; D is uncertain. This CDR3 has 11 amino acids. V was trimmed by 8 bases and J by 4 bases, leaving 8 bases between them. The CDR3 DNA follows: TGTGCCAGCGGACGGTCCTATGGCTACACCTTC. This gives the protein CASGRSYGYTF.

Ten or more counts support this clonotype. Little can be read into the size of this beta chain, an off-target read in a library designed for alpha chains. The chain joins TRBV20-1 to TRBJ2-1; D gene uncertain. The V gene's germline CDR1 is DFQATT and CDR2 SNEGSKA (reference sequence). The CDR3 contains 15 residues. With 4 bases removed from V and 7 bases from J, the gap between germline ends came to 20 bases. The CDR3 nucleotides read TGCAGTGCTAACCCGACCGGTAGGATAGGTAATGAGCAGTTCTTC. As protein: CSANPTGRIGNEQFF.

This clonotype was found many times. A read error may account for a junction end that differs from germline. Being off target in a library aimed at alpha chains, this beta chain has a size of little meaning. The V gene is TRBV12-3 or TRBV12-4, the J gene TRBJ2-1, with 8 bases matching TRBD2. CDR3 length: 12 residues. CDR3 bases: TGTGCCAGCAATTTACGGGGGGGTGAGCAGTTCTTC. It translates to CASNLRGGEQFF.

This clonotype has ten or more counts. This beta chain appears as a stray read in a library generated for alpha chains; its size is not informative. The chain has TRBV20-1 and TRBJ2-7; tentatively, D is TRBD1 or TRBD2 (5 bases each). V was trimmed by 6 bases and J by 3 bases, leaving 15 bases between them. This CDR3 spans 13 amino acids. Germline CDR1 reads DFQATT; CDR2 reads SNEGSKA (reference sequence). The CDR3 DNA reads TGCAGTGCAGAGGGGCGGGCTGGCTACGAGCAGTACTTC. Protein product: CSAEGRAGYEQYF.

Many counts were recorded for this clonotype. A library made for alpha chains picked up this beta chain off target, so its size means little. This chain connects TRBV29-1 to TRBJ2-1; 10 bases fit TRBD2. The V gene end was trimmed by 0 bases and the J gene end by 7 bases; junction bases not matched to a gene: 9. Per germline, CDR1 SQVTM and CDR2 ANQGSEA. This CDR3 comprises 16 residues. CDR3: CSVEDFLAGVANEQFF. The CDR3 DNA reads as TGCAGCGTTGAAGATTTCCTAGCGGGAGTAGCTAATGAGCAGTTCTTC.

This clonotype occurred a few times. This beta chain is a stray read from a library made for alpha chains; its abundance is not meaningful. The chain recombines TRBV20-1 with TRBJ2-1; 11 bases are a match to TRBD2. The CDR3 spans 15 residues. Trimming took 5 bases from V and 7 from J; bases not matched to a gene: 10. Germline V gene data show CDR1 as DFQATT and CDR2 as SNEGSKA (reference sequence). DNA of the CDR3: TGCAGTGCTTCACAACTAGCGGGAGTTGTTAATGAGCAGTTCTTC. Amino acid sequence: CSASQLAGVVNEQFF.

This clonotype was counted ten times or more. Since it is a stray read in a library aimed at alpha chains, this beta chain has a size that is not meaningful. The V gene is TRBV27, the J gene TRBJ2-1; 11 bases match TRBD2. Losses at the gene ends were 3 bases for V and 5 bases for J; bases not matched to a gene: 6. The CDR3 consists of 16 residues. Germline V CDR1 and CDR2: MNHEY, SMNVEV (reference sequence). The CDR3 is CASSLFSGRDNNEQFF. Written as DNA, the CDR3 is TGTGCCAGCAGTTTGTTTAGCGGGAGGGATAACAATGAGCAGTTCTTC.

This clonotype was detected many times. Within a library made for alpha chains, this beta chain is off target, and its count is uninformative. The chain uses TRBV29-1 and TRBJ2-7, with a possible D match to TRBD1 (5 bases). Germline V gives CDR1 SQVTM, CDR2 ANQGSEA. V lost 4 bases and J 8 bases, leaving 12 bases between the germline ends. The CDR3 has 11 residues. As DNA, the CDR3 is TGCAGCGTTGCCATCGCGGACAAGCAGTACTTC. Amino acid sequence: CSVAIADKQYF.

This clonotype is termed medium-sized. Since the library was made to target alpha chains, this beta chain is a stray read and its abundance is not meaningful. The rearrangement uses TRBV6-6 and TRBJ2-7, with TRBD2 matching 7 bases. V lost 2 bases, J lost 7 bases, and 8 bases stayed unmatched. Per germline, CDR1 MNHNY and CDR2 SVGAGI (reference sequence). This CDR3 contains 14 residues. The CDR3 reads CASSYPPSGQEQYF. CDR3 bases: TGTGCCAGCAGTTACCCCCCTAGCGGCCAGGAGCAGTACTTC.

This clonotype appeared many times. With the library built for alpha chains, this beta chain is off target and its frequency is not meaningful. This chain links TRBV28 with TRBJ2-1; 10 nucleotides line up with TRBD2. CDR3 length: 15 amino acids. Germline assignment: CDR1 MDHEN and CDR2 SYDVKM. J lost 0 bases, V lost 4 bases, and 0 bases had no gene match. CDR3 in DNA: TGTGCCAGCAGTTCTAGCGGGAGCTCCTACAATGAGCAGTTCTTC. It translates to CASSSSGSSYNEQFF.

This clonotype was observed a few times. The library was built for alpha chains, so this beta chain is an off-target read and its size means little. V gene TRBV7-6 combines with J gene TRBJ2-3, with D uncertain. Trimming removed 2 bases at V and 5 bases at J, with 11 bases between. CDR1 SGHVS and CDR2 FNYEAQ come from the germline V gene. This CDR3 has 14 amino acids. CDR3: CASSLFGREDTQYF. The CDR3 nucleotides read TGTGCCAGCAGCTTATTTGGGCGCGAAGATACGCAGTATTTT. The variable domain in full, with the rest retrieved from reference TRBV7-6 and TRBJ2-3, is GAGVSQSPRYKVTKRGQDVALRCDPISGHVSLYWYRQALGQGPEFLTYFNYEAQQDKSGLPNDRFSAERPEGSISTLTIQRTEQRDSAMYRCASSLFGREDTQYFGPGTRLTVL.

In its sample, this clonotype was seen a few times. A library made for alpha chains picked up this beta chain off target, so its size means little. The chain links TRBV7-3 to TRBJ2-3; unclear D gene. Germline V gene lookup returns CDR1 SGHTA and CDR2 FQGTGA. The V end was cut by 5 bases, the J end by 6 bases, with 9 bases between. This CDR3 is built from 12 residues. CDR3 region: CASSPGGDTQYF. CDR3 DNA sequence: TGTGCCAGCAGCCCGGGTGGCGATACGCAGTATTTT.

This clonotype was seen more than once but under ten times. Being off target in a library aimed at alpha chains, this beta chain has a size of little meaning. The chain is built from TRBV18 and TRBJ2-3; D not certain. The CDR3 is 14 amino acids. Germline assignment: CDR1 KGHSH and CDR2 LQKENI. Trimming stripped 3 bases from V and 4 bases from J, with 11 bases between. CDR3: CASSPPSLADTQYF. The DNA of the CDR3 is TGTGCCAGCTCACCCCCTAGTCTCGCAGATACGCAGTATTTT.